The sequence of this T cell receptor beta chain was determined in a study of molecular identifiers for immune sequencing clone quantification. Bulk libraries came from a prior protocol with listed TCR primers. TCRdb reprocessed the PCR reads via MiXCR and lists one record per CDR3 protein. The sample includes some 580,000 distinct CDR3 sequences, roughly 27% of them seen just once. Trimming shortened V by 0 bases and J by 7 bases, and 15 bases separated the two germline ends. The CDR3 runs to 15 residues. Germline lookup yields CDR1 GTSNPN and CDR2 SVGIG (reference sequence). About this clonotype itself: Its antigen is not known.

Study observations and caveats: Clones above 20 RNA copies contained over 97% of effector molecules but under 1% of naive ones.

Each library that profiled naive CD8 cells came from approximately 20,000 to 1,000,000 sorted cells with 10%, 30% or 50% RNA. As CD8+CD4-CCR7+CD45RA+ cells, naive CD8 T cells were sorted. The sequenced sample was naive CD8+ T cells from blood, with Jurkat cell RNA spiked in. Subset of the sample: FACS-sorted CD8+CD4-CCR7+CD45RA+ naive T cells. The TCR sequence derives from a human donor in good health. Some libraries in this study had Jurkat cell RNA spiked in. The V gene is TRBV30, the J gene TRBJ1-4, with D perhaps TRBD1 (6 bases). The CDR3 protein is CAWSVEGGGSEKLFF. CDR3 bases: TGTGCCTGGAGTGTCGAGGGAGGGGGTAGTGAAAAACTGTTTTTT.